One sample yielded the 25 T cell receptor beta chains listed below, sequenced in a study of cytomegalovirus exposure and HLA in healthy donors. PCR used 60 Vbeta primers and 13 Jbeta primers. This table comes from immunoSEQ multiplex PCR, and its TCRdb copy is limited to in-frame clones, with some not included. The sample yields 150,000 or so clones, approximately 78% seen once. Sequenced: PBMCs. The receptors here all came from a male donor in good health and CMV-seropositive.

The sample holds a few counts of this clone. The genes are TRBV9 and TRBJ1-1; D may be TRBD1 (5 bases). The germline gives CDR1 SGDLS, CDR2 YYNGEE. The CDR3 is made up of 14 amino acids. Trimming shortened V by 0 bases and J by 4 bases, and 10 bases separated the two germline ends. The chain's CDR3 is CASSVGGGFTEAFF. The CDR3 coding sequence is TGTGCCAGCAGCGTAGGGGGGGGGTTCACTGAAGCTTTCTTT.

The chain links TRBV7-2 to TRBJ2-2; D is uncertain. The CDR3 extends over 15 amino acids. Trimming cost V 8 bases and J 6 bases, with 19 bases left between them. Germline values: CDR1 SGHTA, CDR2 FQGNSA. Here the CDR3 reads CASSTGLWIAGELFF. The CDR3 region has the DNA TGTGCCAGCTCTACGGGTTTATGGATTGCCGGGGAGCTGTTTTTT.

The sample holds a few counts of this clone. This chain connects TRBV5-4 to TRBJ2-5; 11 positions agree with TRBD2. V gave up 4 bases and J gave up 2 bases; unmatched junction bases: 7. Germline CDR1 is SGHNT and CDR2 is YYREEE (reference sequence). CDR3 length: 16 residues. DNA of the CDR3: TGTGCCAGCAGCACAGGGACTAGCGGACGACAAGAGACCCAGTACTTC. The encoded protein is CASSTGTSGRQETQYF.

The sample holds one count of this clone. The chain carries TRBV7-8 and TRBJ2-1; 8 bases align to TRBD1. Germline CDR1 reads SGHVS; CDR2 reads FQNEAQ. The ends lost 2 bases at V and 5 bases at J; junction bases unmatched: 11. The CDR3 is 17 amino acids. CDR3 nucleotide sequence: TGTGCCAGCAGCTTAAGTAGGTGGGACAGGCGAAACAATGAGCAGTTCTTC. Its translation is CASSLSRWDRRNNEQFF. The variable domain in full, with the rest retrieved from reference TRBV7-8 and TRBJ2-1, is GAGVSQSPRYKVAKRGQDVALRCDPISGHVSLFWYQQALGQGPEFLTYFQNEAQLDKSGLPSDRFFAERPEGSVSTLKIQRTQQEDSAVYLCASSLSRWDRRNNEQFFGPGTRLTVL.

The chain couples TRBV7-6 to TRBJ2-7; D is unresolved. V shed 1 base and J shed 2 bases, with 6 bases lying between them. The germline CDR1 and CDR2 sequences are SGHVS and FNYEAQ. The CDR3 has 13 amino acids. CDR3 in DNA: TGTGCCAGCAGCTTAGATCAAACCTACGAGCAGTACTTC. It specifies CASSLDQTYEQYF.

In its sample, this clone was seen once. The chain combines TRBV2 with TRBJ1-1; tentative D call: TRBD1 (6 bases). V was pared by 6 bases and J by 5 bases, with 16 bases between. The CDR3 has 14 residues. The germline CDR1 and CDR2 sequences are SNHLY and FYNNEI. The CDR3 DNA reads TGTGCCAGCAGAGGACAGACCGGGGGGACTGAAGCTTTCTTT. It is translated as CASRGQTGGTEAFF.

This clone has just one count. The J gene is TRBJ2-3, the V gene TRBV10-2; a weak D match, TRBD2 (7 bases). V lost 1 base, J lost 4 bases, and 12 bases lay in between. The CDR3 length is 15 residues. Germline V CDR1 and CDR2: WSHSY, SAAADI. CDR3 sequence: CASSEWGGRSDTQYF. DNA of the CDR3: TGCGCCAGCAGTGAGTGGGGGGGGCGCTCAGATACGCAGTATTTT.

The chain is built from TRBV18 and TRBJ2-7; 8 nucleotides agree with TRBD1. The germline CDR1 and CDR2 sequences are KGHSH and LQKENI. V shed 2 bases, J shed 7 bases, and the junction held 7 bases outside the gene matches. The CDR3 covers 14 residues. The DNA for the CDR3 is TGTGCCAGCTCACCAATCGACAGGGGCATGGAGCAGTACTTC. Translating it yields CASSPIDRGMEQYF.

Here the CDR3 reads CSAGTPQGYTF. The DNA for the CDR3 is TGCAGTGCTGGGACACCTCAAGGCTACACCTTC. The V call is TRBV20-1, the J call TRBJ1-2; a possible D gene is TRBD1 (6 bases). Germline V gives CDR1 DFQATT, CDR2 SNEGSKA (reference sequence). Trimming shortened V by 5 bases and J by 8 bases, and 12 bases separated the two germline ends. This CDR3 spans 11 amino acids.

The chain is built from TRBV7-2 and TRBJ1-1; D remains unclear. This CDR3 spans 14 amino acids. V lost 2 bases and J 2 bases, leaving 9 bases between the germline ends. Germline-derived CDR1 and CDR2 are SGHTA and FQGNSA. This chain's CDR3 is CASSLSGFNTEAFF. For the CDR3, the DNA is TGTGCCAGCAGCTTAAGCGGGTTTAACACTGAAGCTTTCTTT.

The chain uses TRBV4-3 and TRBJ2-1; TRBD1 aligns across 7 bases. The germline V gene encodes CDR1 LGHNA and CDR2 YSLEER. This CDR3 is built from 15 residues. J was trimmed by 0 bases and V by 4 bases; bases with no gene match: 3. The CDR3, as DNA: TGCGCCAGCAGCCCCAGACAGGGCTCCTACAATGAGCAGTTCTTC. Its protein is CASSPRQGSYNEQFF.

This clone turned up a few times. J is TRBJ1-5 and V is TRBV29-1; no clear D gene. The CDR3 contains 13 residues. Germline V gene sequence: CDR1 SQVTM, CDR2 ANQGSEA. V shed 7 bases and J shed 4 bases, with 14 bases lying between them. CDR3 DNA: TGCAGCGCTGCGGCAGCACGAAATCAGCCCCAGCATTTT. It is translated as CSAAAARNQPQHF.

This clone appeared once. The chain has TRBV28 and TRBJ2-2; 7 bases match TRBD1. The V gene's germline CDR1 is MDHEN and CDR2 SYDVKM. The CDR3 spans 18 residues. V dropped 5 bases and J dropped 0; count of bases not matched to a gene: 12. CDR3 DNA sequence: TGTGCCAGCAGTCCCCGACAGGGAACCCGTTCGAACACCGGGGAGCTGTTTTTT. It specifies CASSPRQGTRSNTGELFF.

This clone was seen a handful of times. One end of the junction does not line up with germline, which may come from a read error. The chain joins TRBV5-4 to TRBJ2-2; 11 nucleotides align to TRBD2. The CDR3 totals 17 residues. Per germline, CDR1 SGHNT and CDR2 YYREEE (reference sequence). CDR3 sequence: CASSQELAGASTGELFF. DNA of the CDR3: TGCGCCAGCAGCCAAGAACTAGCGGGAGCAAGCACCGGGGAGCTGTTTTTT. The variable domain in full, with the rest retrieved from reference TRBV5-4 and TRBJ2-2, is ETGVTQSPTHLIKTRGQQVTLRCSSQSGHNTVSWYQQALGQGPQFIFQYYREEENGRGNFPPRFSGLQFPNYSSELNVNALELDDSALYLCASSQELAGASTGELFFGEGSRLTVL.

The chain couples TRBV28 to TRBJ2-7, with 11 positions matching TRBD2. Germline values: CDR1 MDHEN, CDR2 SYDVKM. V shed 5 bases, J shed 0 bases, and the junction held 9 bases outside the gene matches. The CDR3 contains 17 residues. The CDR3 sequence: CASSAPGLADSSYEQYF. The CDR3 DNA reads as TGTGCCAGCAGTGCACCGGGACTAGCGGATAGCTCCTACGAGCAGTACTTC.

This chain links TRBV5-1 with TRBJ2-7; TRBD1 matches at 7 bases. The V segment lost 3 bases and the J segment 3 bases; nucleotides outside the gene matches: 12. The CDR3 covers 16 residues. CDR1 SGHRS and CDR2 YFSETQ come from the germline V gene. The CDR3 DNA sequence: TGCGCCAGCAGCTCCATCGGTTGGGACAGAAGCTACGAGCAGTACTTC. As protein: CASSSIGWDRSYEQYF.

This clone was found once. The V gene is TRBV11-2, the J gene TRBJ2-1, with 7 positions matching TRBD1. With V trimmed by 0 bases and J by 7 bases, 3 bases remained unmatched. Germline lookup yields CDR1 SGHAT and CDR2 FQNNGV. This CDR3 has 14 residues. CDR3 in DNA: TGTGCCAGCAGCTTAGATGACAGGGCGAATGAGCAGTTCTTC. This sequence encodes CASSLDDRANEQFF.

The chain carries TRBV5-5 and TRBJ2-3; D is uncertain. The CDR3 is 16 amino acids. V was cut by 0 bases and J by 2 bases, with 13 bases left in between. CDR1 and CDR2 (germline): SGHKS, YYEKEE (reference sequence). The CDR3 nucleotides read TGTGCCAGCAGCTTGGTCGTTTACAGTACCACAGATACGCAGTATTTT. Translation gives CASSLVVYSTTDTQYF.

The sample holds a few counts of this clone. Other DNA sequences in the same sample also yield this CDR3. The CDR3 loop reads CAWSVGGVNTEAFF. The CDR3 DNA is TGTGCCTGGAGTGTAGGCGGGGTGAACACTGAAGCTTTCTTT. The V call is TRBV30, the J call TRBJ1-1, with D hard to call. The CDR3 spans 14 residues. Germline V lookup: CDR1 GTSNPN, CDR2 SVGIG (reference sequence). Trimming took off 0 bases at V and 0 bases at J, with 8 bases between the two ends.

The chain is built from TRBV9 and TRBJ2-6, with 8 bases that match TRBD1. The germline CDR1 and CDR2 sequences are SGDLS and YYNGEE. The junction had 3 bases not matched to a gene; V was cut back by 2 bases and J by 8 bases. The CDR3 extends over 14 amino acids. The CDR3 loop is CASSVQGATNVLTF. For the CDR3, the DNA is TGTGCCAGCAGCGTTCAGGGGGCGACCAACGTCCTGACTTTC.

J is TRBJ2-1 and V is TRBV4-1, with 10 nucleotides matching TRBD2. The V gene's germline CDR1 is MGHRA and CDR2 YSYEKL. Trimming at V came to 6 bases and at J to 7 bases, leaving 12 bases not matched to a gene. The length of the CDR3 is 16 residues. The CDR3 bases are TGCGCCAGCAGTCAGGCACCAGCGGGGGGGCCGAATGAGCAGTTCTTC. It codes for CASSQAPAGGPNEQFF.

The rearrangement uses TRBV6-5 and TRBJ2-1; 8 bases fit TRBD2. Germline CDR1 reads MNHEY; CDR2 reads SVGAGI. Germline trimming cut 6 bases from V and 9 bases from J; bases unmatched to any gene: 10. CDR3 length equals 14 residues. The CDR3: CASREAGVYPEQFF. The DNA of the CDR3 is TGTGCCAGCAGGGAAGCGGGAGTCTACCCTGAGCAGTTCTTC.

This clone was observed once. This chain connects TRBV4-1 to TRBJ2-6, with D tentatively TRBD1 (6 bases). Trimming pared 0 bases from V and 1 base from J, leaving 13 bases between. This CDR3 is built from 18 residues. Germline assignment: CDR1 MGHRA and CDR2 YSYEKL. DNA of the CDR3: TGCGCCAGCAGCCAAGATGCCCAGGGGCAGTCTGGGGCCAACGTCCTGACTTTC. This encodes CASSQDAQGQSGANVLTF.

The V call is TRBV7-6, the J call TRBJ2-1, with 8 bases fitting TRBD2. The trim removed 4 bases at V and 6 bases at J, leaving 11 bases unmatched. CDR1 SGHVS and CDR2 FNYEAQ come from the germline V gene. The CDR3 runs 16 residues. The CDR3 sequence is CASSSSGTRTTNEQFF. The CDR3 nucleotides are TGTGCCAGCAGCTCTTCCGGGACTAGGACAACCAATGAGCAGTTCTTC.

The chain links TRBV18 to TRBJ1-1, with D perhaps TRBD1 (5 bases). Germline values: CDR1 KGHSH, CDR2 LQKENI. The CDR3 totals 14 residues. V was clipped by 1 base and J by 11 bases, with 17 bases between them. The CDR3 region has the DNA TGTGCCAGCTCACCACGGGGGGAGGTGGTGGCGGCTTTCTTT. It encodes CASSPRGEVVAAFF.